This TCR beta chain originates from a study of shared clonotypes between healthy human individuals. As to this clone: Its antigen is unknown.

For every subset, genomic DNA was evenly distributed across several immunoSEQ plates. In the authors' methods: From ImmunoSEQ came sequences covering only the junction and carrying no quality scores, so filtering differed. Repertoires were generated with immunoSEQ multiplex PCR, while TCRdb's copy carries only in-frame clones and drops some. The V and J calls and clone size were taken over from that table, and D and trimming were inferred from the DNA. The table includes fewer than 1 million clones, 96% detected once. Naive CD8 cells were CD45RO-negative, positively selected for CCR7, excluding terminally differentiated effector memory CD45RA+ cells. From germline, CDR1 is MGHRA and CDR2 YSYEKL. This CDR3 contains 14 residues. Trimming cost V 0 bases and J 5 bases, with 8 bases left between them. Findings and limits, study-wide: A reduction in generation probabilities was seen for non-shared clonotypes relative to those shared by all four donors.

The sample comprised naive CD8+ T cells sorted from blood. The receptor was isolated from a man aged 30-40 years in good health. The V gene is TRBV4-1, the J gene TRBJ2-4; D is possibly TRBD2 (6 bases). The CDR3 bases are TGCGCCAGCAGCCAAGATAGCGGACAAAACATTCAGTACTTC. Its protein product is CASSQDSGQNIQYF.